What follows are 9 T cell receptor beta chains derived from one specimen sequenced in a study of cytomegalovirus exposure and HLA in healthy donors. PCR primers comprised 60 Vbeta and 13 Jbeta primers. Some clones are missing from TCRdb's copy, which holds only in-frame ones; the method was immunoSEQ multiplex PCR. The sample has about 200,000 clones; roughly 80% are singletons. Sequences were obtained from PBMCs. The receptors stem from a man aged 40-49 years in good health and CMV-seronegative.

This clone was seen a few times. The V call is TRBV7-9, the J call TRBJ2-7; the match to TRBD2 covers 10 bases. CDR1 SEHNR and CDR2 FQNEAQ come from the germline V gene (reference sequence). V was pared by 6 bases and J by 7 bases, with 15 bases of the junction left unmatched. The CDR3 runs 16 residues. The CDR3 bases are TGTGCCAGCAGTCCTATAGCGGGAGGCCCTCTTACAGAGCAGTACTTC. Protein sequence: CASSPIAGGPLTEQYF.

The CDR3 bases are TGTGCCAGCAGTATAAAATGGACAGGGTCGGATGAGCAGTTCTTC. It specifies CASSIKWTGSDEQFF. The chain couples TRBV27 to TRBJ2-1; 8 nucleotides align to TRBD1. Losses at the gene ends were 5 bases for V and 8 bases for J; bases not matched to a gene: 11. This CDR3 region has 15 residues. From germline, CDR1 is MNHEY and CDR2 SMNVEV (reference sequence).

The V call is TRBV19, the J call TRBJ1-6, with 8 positions matching TRBD1. Germline CDR1 LNHDA, CDR2 SQIVND (reference sequence). V trimming: 6 bases; J trimming: 6 bases; junction bases outside the gene matches: 10. This CDR3 contains 16 residues. Here the CDR3 DNA reads TGTGCCAGTAGCAATAACGGACAGGGTGGTAATTCACCCCTCCACTTT. This codes for CASSNNGQGGNSPLHF.

The chain uses TRBV15 and TRBJ2-5; D possibly corresponds to TRBD1 (5 bases). This CDR3 is 14 amino acids long. Trimming stripped 0 bases from V and 3 bases from J, with 8 bases between. Germline loops: CDR1 LNHNV, CDR2 YYDKDF (reference sequence). CDR3 DNA: TGTGCCACCAGCAGAGACATGACAGAAGAGACCCAGTACTTC. Protein sequence: CATSRDMTEETQYF.

The gene calls are TRBV7-2 and TRBJ1-2; TRBD1 agrees at 11 bases. Looked up from germline, CDR1 is SGHTA and CDR2 is FQGNSA. The V and J ends lost 3 bases and 3 bases, in that order; junction bases with no gene match: 3. This CDR3 is built from 15 residues. DNA for the CDR3: TGTGCCAGCAGCTTGGGACAGGGGGTTTACTATGGCTACACCTTC. It codes for CASSLGQGVYYGYTF.

This clone came up once. J is TRBJ2-2 and V is TRBV4-1; a weak D match, TRBD1 (6 bases). Trimming took off 4 bases at V and 1 base at J, with 7 bases between the two ends. Germline assignment: CDR1 MGHRA and CDR2 YSYEKL. This CDR3 contains 14 residues. CDR3 amino acids: CASSRGQNTGELFF. CDR3 nucleotides: TGCGCCAGCAGCCGGGGGCAGAACACCGGGGAGCTGTTTTTT.

This clone occurred a few times. The chain joins TRBV6-1 to TRBJ2-6, with D tentatively TRBD2 (5 bases). Germline-derived CDR1 and CDR2 are MNHNS and SASEGT. Trimming took off 4 bases at V and 0 bases at J, with 10 bases between the two ends. The CDR3 spans 16 residues. The CDR3 bases are TGTGCCAGCAGTGTAGAGCGGTACTCTGGGGCCAACGTCCTGACTTTC. It specifies CASSVERYSGANVLTF.

The V call is TRBV6-5, the J call TRBJ1-2; D perhaps matches TRBD1 (5 bases). The CDR3 sequence is 13 residues long. V was clipped by 8 bases and J by 4 bases, with 14 bases between them. The germline gives CDR1 MNHEY, CDR2 SVGAGI. The CDR3 loop reads CASLTPGGYGYTF. CDR3 nucleotides: TGTGCCAGCCTCACCCCCGGGGGCTATGGCTACACCTTC.

The genes are TRBV6-5 and TRBJ2-5; D is possibly TRBD2 (6 bases). The J call is in doubt because the DNA end fits TRBJ2-7 better. The CDR3 sequence is 14 residues long. Germline V lookup: CDR1 MNHEY, CDR2 SVGAGI. The CDR3 DNA reads TGTGCCAGCAGTGAATACGGGAGTACCTACGAGCAGTACTTC. As protein: CASSEYGSTYEQYF.